This TCR beta chain was found in a study of T cell repertoires in cytomegalovirus infection. This clonotype was observed many times. TCRdb itself ran the reads through MiXCR, one entry per CDR3 protein. The sample records 200,000 to 300,000 distinct CDR3 sequences, roughly 10% being singletons. CDR3 length: 15 residues. V was pared by 6 bases and J by 4 bases, with 19 bases between. This receptor was identified in a human donor in good health (CMV status not recorded). Some clones in this sample may be carry-over from other donors' samples. Sequencing used PBMCs. The gene calls are TRBV12-3 or TRBV12-4 and TRBJ2-7; D possibly uses TRBD1 or TRBD2 (5 bases each). Here the CDR3 DNA reads TGTGCCAGCAGAACCCAGGGTAGCGCGGTGTACGAGCAGTACTTC. Translating gives CASRTQGSAVYEQYF.